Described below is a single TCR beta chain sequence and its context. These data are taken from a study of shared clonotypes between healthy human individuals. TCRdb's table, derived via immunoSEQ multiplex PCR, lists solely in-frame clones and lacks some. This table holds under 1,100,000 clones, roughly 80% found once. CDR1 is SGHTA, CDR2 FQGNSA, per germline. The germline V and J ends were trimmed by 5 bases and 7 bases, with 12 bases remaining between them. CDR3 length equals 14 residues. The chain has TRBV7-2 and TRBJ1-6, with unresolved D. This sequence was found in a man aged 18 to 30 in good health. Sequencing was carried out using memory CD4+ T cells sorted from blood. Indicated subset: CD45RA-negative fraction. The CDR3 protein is CASSLGIGNSPLHF. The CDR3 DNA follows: TGTGCCAGCAGCCTAGGAATCGGGAATTCACCCCTCCACTTT.